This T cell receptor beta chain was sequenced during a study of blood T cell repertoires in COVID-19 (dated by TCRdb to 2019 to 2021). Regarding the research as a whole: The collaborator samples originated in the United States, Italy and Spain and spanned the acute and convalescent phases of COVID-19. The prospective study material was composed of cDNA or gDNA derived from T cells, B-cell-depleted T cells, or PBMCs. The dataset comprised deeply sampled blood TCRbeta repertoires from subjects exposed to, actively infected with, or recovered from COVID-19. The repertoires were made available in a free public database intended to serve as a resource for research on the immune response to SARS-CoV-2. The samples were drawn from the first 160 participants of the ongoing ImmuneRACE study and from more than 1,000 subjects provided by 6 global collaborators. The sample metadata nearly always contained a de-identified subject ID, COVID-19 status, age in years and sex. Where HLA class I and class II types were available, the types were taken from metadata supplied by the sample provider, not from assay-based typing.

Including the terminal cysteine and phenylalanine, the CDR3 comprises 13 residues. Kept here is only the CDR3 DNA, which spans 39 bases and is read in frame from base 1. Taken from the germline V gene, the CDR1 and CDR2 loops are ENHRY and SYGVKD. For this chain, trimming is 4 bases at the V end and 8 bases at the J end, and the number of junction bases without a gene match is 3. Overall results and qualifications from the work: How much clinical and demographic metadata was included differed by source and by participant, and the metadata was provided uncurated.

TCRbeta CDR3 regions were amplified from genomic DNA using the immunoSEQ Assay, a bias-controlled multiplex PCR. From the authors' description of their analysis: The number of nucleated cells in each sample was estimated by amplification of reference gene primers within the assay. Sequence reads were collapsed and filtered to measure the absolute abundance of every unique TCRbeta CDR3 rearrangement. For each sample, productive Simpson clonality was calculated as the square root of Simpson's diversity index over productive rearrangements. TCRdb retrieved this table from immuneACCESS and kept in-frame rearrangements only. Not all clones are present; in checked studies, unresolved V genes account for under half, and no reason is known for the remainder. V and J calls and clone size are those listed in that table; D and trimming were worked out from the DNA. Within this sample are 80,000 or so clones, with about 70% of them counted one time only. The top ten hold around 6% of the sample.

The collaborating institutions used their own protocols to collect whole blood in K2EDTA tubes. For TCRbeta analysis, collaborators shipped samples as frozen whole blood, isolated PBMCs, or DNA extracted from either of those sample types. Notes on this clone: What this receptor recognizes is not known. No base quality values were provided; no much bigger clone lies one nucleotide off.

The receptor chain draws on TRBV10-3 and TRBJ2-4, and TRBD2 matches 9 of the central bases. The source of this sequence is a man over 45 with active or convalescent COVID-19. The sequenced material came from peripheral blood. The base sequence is TGTGCCATCAGTGGTTCTAGCGGGGACATTCAGTACTTC. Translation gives CAISGSSGDIQYF.